The rows below give T cell receptor beta chains drawn from one sample of a study of cytomegalovirus exposure and HLA in healthy donors. Measured with immunoSEQ multiplex PCR; TCRdb has only the in-frame clones, and not every one. The sample records around 110,000 clones, 81% being singletons. Sequencing was performed on PBMCs. These receptors originate from a woman aged 25 to 39 in good health and CMV-seronegative. CDR3s include the opening cysteine and the closing phenylalanine or tryptophan. The order of the fields is D gene, V gene, J gene, CDR3 protein. A D gene is named only where the DNA matches it firmly.

TRBD2	TRBV5-8	TRBJ2-1	CASSVGLASSYNEQFF
.	TRBV7-7	TRBJ2-5	CASSFSQGGETQYF
TRBD2	TRBV11-1	TRBJ2-1	CASSFRGRALVPFF
.	TRBV7-2	TRBJ1-1	CASSRPSREMMNTEAFF
.	TRBV5-1	TRBJ2-7	CASSLVLSGLYEQYF
.	TRBV5-4	TRBJ2-1	CASSAASATRDEQFF
.	TRBV10-3	TRBJ2-7	CAIRINQGSSYEQYF
TRBD1	TRBV28	TRBJ1-2	CASSSGTGLGYTF
TRBD2	TRBV7-3	TRBJ2-5	CASSSSGQETQYF
TRBD2	TRBV28	TRBJ2-7	CASSLPTTSGATYEQYF
.	TRBV5-5	TRBJ2-5	CASSLAVAQETQYF
TRBD1	TRBV7-2	TRBJ2-7	CASTGTGLSYEQYF
TRBD1	TRBV27	.	CASSSTGGSSYEQYF
.	TRBV7-2	TRBJ1-5	CASSLAGDGNQPQHF
.	TRBV7-9	TRBJ1-5	CASSIPGEGRPQHF
TRBD1	TRBV15	TRBJ1-4	CATRPGQGGEKLFF
.	TRBV29-1	TRBJ2-7	CSVEEQYEQYF
TRBD1	TRBV7-6	TRBJ2-2	CASSLEATGDPGELFF
TRBD1	TRBV2	TRBJ2-5	CATSPQGVQETQYF
TRBD2	TRBV7-8	TRBJ2-7	CASSLAATGLVGYEQYF
TRBD2	TRBV7-9	TRBJ2-1	CASSPGLEGHEQFF
.	TRBV4-3	TRBJ2-3	CASSQRVGTDTQYF
TRBD2	TRBV27	TRBJ2-7	CASSPLAGVYEQYF
.	TRBV27	TRBJ2-3	CASSLRGRGAPSTDTQYF
.	TRBV18	TRBJ2-7	CASSPLDSLRQYF
.	TRBV23-1	TRBJ1-3	CASSQPARAKEANTIYF